These 23 T cell receptor beta chains originate from one sample sequenced in a study of PD-L1 blockade in urothelial cancer. Profiled with immunoSEQ multiplex PCR; TCRdb holds only in-frame clones, not every one. The sample has about 110,000 clones; approximately 85% are singletons. Sequencing was performed on PBMCs, taken around atezolizumab (anti-PD-L1) treatment. The receptors come from a man aged 45-65 years with urothelial cancer.

The chain links TRBV13 to TRBJ2-7; tentatively, D is TRBD2 (7 bases). The V end lost 5 bases, the J end lost 1 base, and 21 bases lay between the germline ends. Germline lookup yields CDR1 PRHDT and CDR2 FYEKMQ (reference sequence). The CDR3 extends over 17 amino acids. CDR3 sequence (DNA): TGTGCCAGCAGCATTACCAGAGGGGGGGGGACTTCCTACGAGCAGTACTTC. Translation: CASSITRGGGTSYEQYF. Full variable domain (missing parts from reference TRBV13 and TRBJ2-7): AAGVIQSPRHLIKEKRETATLKCYPIPRHDTVYWYQQGPGQDPQFLISFYEKMQSDKGSIPDRFSAQQFSDYHSELNMSSLELGDSALYFCASSITRGGGTSYEQYFGPGTRLTVT.

The CDR3 sequence is CASRLAGYTGELFF. The CDR3 DNA is TGTGCCAGCAGACTAGCGGGATACACCGGGGAGCTGTTTTTT. The chain has TRBV2 and TRBJ2-2; 10 bases line up with TRBD2. Germline V CDR1 and CDR2: SNHLY, FYNNEI. Trimming removed 6 bases from V and 3 bases from J; junction bases left unmatched: 1. The CDR3 contains 14 residues. The whole variable domain, remainder taken from reference TRBV2 and TRBJ2-2, is EPEVTQTPSHQVTQMGQEVILRCVPISNHLYFYWYRQILGQKVEFLVSFYNNEISEKSEIFDDQFSVERPDGSNFTLKIRSTKLEDSAMYFCASRLAGYTGELFFGEGSRLTVL.

V usage is TRBV7-6 and J usage is TRBJ2-5; possible D gene TRBD2, 6 bases. Germline V gives CDR1 SGHVS, CDR2 FNYEAQ. Between the trimmed V and J ends, which lost 5 bases and 5 bases, there was a span of 12 bases. The CDR3 is 13 amino acids. For the CDR3, the DNA is TGTGCCAGCAGCCGGAGGGCCGGGGAGACCCAGTACTTC. Translating gives CASSRRAGETQYF. Using reference TRBV7-6 and TRBJ2-5 for the parts outside the CDR3, the full variable domain is GAGVSQSPRYKVTKRGQDVALRCDPISGHVSLYWYRQALGQGPEFLTYFNYEAQQDKSGLPNDRFSAERPEGSISTLTIQRTEQRDSAMYRCASSRRAGETQYFGPGTRLLVL.

This chain joins TRBV5-1 and TRBJ1-3, with 7 nucleotides matching TRBD1. CDR3 size: 16 residues. After removal of 0 bases from V and 0 bases from J, the junction contained 3 bases not matched to a gene. CDR1 is SGHRS and CDR2 is YFSETQ in the germline V gene. CDR3: CASSLGQGLSGNTIYF. The CDR3 DNA is TGCGCCAGCAGCTTGGGACAGGGCCTCTCTGGAAACACCATATATTTT.

The CDR3 here is CASSLPPTGRRAGELFF. CDR3 in DNA: TGTGCCAGCAGTTTACCCCCGACAGGGAGGCGTGCCGGGGAGCTGTTTTTT. V usage is TRBV27 and J usage is TRBJ2-2; maybe TRBD1 (7 bases). The germline V gene encodes CDR1 MNHEY and CDR2 SMNVEV (reference sequence). Trimming cost V 2 bases and J 6 bases, with 19 bases left between them. The CDR3 length is 17 residues.

The J gene is TRBJ2-7, the V gene TRBV6-6, with D maybe TRBD2 (5 bases). This CDR3 has 16 residues. CDR1 and CDR2 from the germline V gene are MNHNY and SVGAGI (reference sequence). Trimming shortened V by 3 bases and J by 3 bases, and 18 bases separated the two germline ends. The CDR3, as DNA: TGTGCCAGCAGTTATGACTCGGAGCGGAGTAGCTACGAGCAGTACTTC. Amino acid sequence: CASSYDSERSSYEQYF.

V usage is TRBV11-3 and J usage is TRBJ2-2; 7 nucleotides align to TRBD2. This CDR3 has 16 residues. The V gene end was trimmed by 4 bases and the J gene end by 0 bases; junction bases not matched to a gene: 5. Germline loops: CDR1 SGHNT, CDR2 YENEEA. The CDR3 loop reads CASSSSGGANTGELFF. The CDR3 DNA follows: TGTGCCAGCAGCTCGTCGGGGGGTGCGAACACCGGGGAGCTGTTTTTT.

The J gene is TRBJ2-1, the V gene TRBV6-1; 9 nucleotides align to TRBD2. The germline CDR1 and CDR2 sequences are MNHNS and SASEGT. This CDR3 is built from 15 residues. The trim removed 4 bases at V and 6 bases at J, leaving 7 bases unmatched. The CDR3 region is CASSAVGTSRNEQFF. As DNA, the CDR3 is TGTGCCAGCAGTGCAGTAGGGACTAGCCGCAATGAGCAGTTCTTC.

V gene TRBV7-8 combines with J gene TRBJ1-1; 8 positions match TRBD1. The CDR3 sequence is 14 residues long. Germline CDR1 reads SGHVS; CDR2 reads FQNEAQ. Trimming at V came to 4 bases and at J to 3 bases, leaving 4 bases not matched to a gene. The CDR3 region is CASSWTGFYTEAFF. DNA of the CDR3: TGTGCCAGCAGCTGGACAGGGTTTTACACTGAAGCTTTCTTT.

The chain joins TRBV6-1 to TRBJ2-7; possibly TRBD2 for D (5 bases). Trimming removed 6 bases from V and 7 bases from J, with 10 bases in between. CDR1 and CDR2 (germline): MNHNS, SASEGT. This CDR3 spans 11 amino acids. CDR3: CASSDKREQYF. As DNA, the CDR3 is TGTGCCAGCAGCGACAAGCGGGAGCAGTACTTC.

The chain combines TRBV19 with TRBJ2-2; 11 nucleotides align to TRBD1. The V and J ends lost 9 bases and 5 bases, in that order; junction bases with no gene match: 11. CDR3 length: 16 residues. Germline V CDR1 and CDR2: LNHDA, SQIVND (reference sequence). In DNA, the CDR3 is TGTGCCAGCCGATGGACAGGGGGCGCAATTACCGGGGAGCTGTTTTTT. Its protein product is CASRWTGGAITGELFF.

The chain is built from TRBV2 and TRBJ2-1; the D gene is possibly TRBD2 (5 bases). V lost 6 bases, J lost 4 bases, and 10 bases lay in between. The CDR3 is made up of 13 amino acids. Germline loops: CDR1 SNHLY, CDR2 FYNNEI. CDR3 bases: TGTGCCAGCAGCCCGGGATTTTACAATGAGCAGTTCTTC. Translation: CASSPGFYNEQFF.

The V and J genes are TRBV30 and TRBJ2-3; a possible D gene is TRBD2 (6 bases). V lost 2 bases, J lost 4 bases, and 13 bases lay in between. The CDR3 extends over 14 amino acids. Germline assignment: CDR1 GTSNPN and CDR2 SVGIG (reference sequence). CDR3 coding DNA: TGTGCCTGGAGTCGTGGTGGCGGGGCAGATACGCAGTATTTT. Amino acids: CAWSRGGGADTQYF. Complete variable domain (other parts from reference TRBV30 and TRBJ2-3): SQTIHQWPATLVQPVGSPLSLECTVEGTSNPNLYWYRQAAGRGLQLLFYSVGIGQISSEVPQNLSASRPQDRQFILSSKKLLLSDSGFYLCAWSRGGGADTQYFGPGTRLTVL.

The V call is TRBV18, the J call TRBJ2-6, with D maybe TRBD1 (6 bases). The length of the CDR3 is 17 residues. Trimming pared 3 bases from V and 1 base from J, leaving 13 bases between. From germline, CDR1 is KGHSH and CDR2 LQKENI. In nucleotides, the CDR3 is TGTGCCAGCTCACCCCAATCGACAGGATCTGGGGCCAACGTCCTGACTTTC. Translated: CASSPQSTGSGANVLTF.

A single count supports this clone. V is TRBV7-2 and J is TRBJ1-1, with 9 bases identical to TRBD1. J lost 3 bases, V lost 1 base, and 6 bases had no gene match. This CDR3 contains 16 residues. In germline, CDR1 is SGHTA, CDR2 FQGNSA. DNA for the CDR3: TGTGCCAGCAGCTTAGGGACAGGGGCGGATTACACTGAAGCTTTCTTT. Residues: CASSLGTGADYTEAFF.

This clone was counted only a few times. The gene calls are TRBV2 and TRBJ2-7, with 7 bases that match TRBD1. Unmatched junction bases numbered 10, after V lost 7 bases and J lost 10 bases. CDR3 length equals 12 residues. The germline V gene encodes CDR1 SNHLY and CDR2 FYNNEI. CDR3 sequence reads: CASTRGSEAQYF. CDR3 nucleotide sequence: TGTGCCAGCACCAGGGGGAGTGAGGCTCAGTACTTC.

The chain combines TRBV5-1 with TRBJ2-5, with 7 positions matching TRBD2. V shed 4 bases, J shed 2 bases, and the junction held 5 bases outside the gene matches. Germline CDR1 is SGHRS and CDR2 is YFSETQ. The CDR3 length is 14 residues. CDR3 coding DNA: TGCGCCAGCAGCCAAGCGGGAAGACAAGAGACCCAGTACTTC. Protein: CASSQAGRQETQYF.

The chain carries TRBV28 and TRBJ2-7, with TRBD2 matching 13 bases. CDR3 length: 17 residues. Trimming removed 4 bases from V and 0 bases from J; junction bases left unmatched: 6. CDR1 is MDHEN and CDR2 is SYDVKM in the germline V gene. The CDR3 DNA follows: TGTGCCAGCAGTTCCCCCGGGACTAGCGGGAACTCCTACGAGCAGTACTTC. This translates into CASSSPGTSGNSYEQYF.

The rearrangement uses TRBV4-2 and TRBJ2-7; perhaps TRBD2 as D (5 bases). This CDR3 has 14 amino acids. The germline CDR1 and CDR2 sequences are LGHNA and YNFKEQ. V was pared by 1 base and J by 2 bases, with 9 bases between. CDR3 region: CASSQVTNTYEQYF. CDR3 coding DNA: TGTGCCAGCAGCCAAGTGACTAACACCTACGAGCAGTACTTC.

The chain recombines TRBV6-1 with TRBJ1-5, with no clear D. Germline loops: CDR1 MNHNS, CDR2 SASEGT. The CDR3 runs 13 residues. Trimming removed 7 bases from V and 0 bases from J, with 7 bases in between. The CDR3 protein is CASTTLSNQPQHF. Here the CDR3 DNA reads TGTGCCAGCACGACACTTAGCAATCAGCCCCAGCATTTT.

This sequence joins TRBV5-4 and TRBJ2-1; 8 bases map to TRBD2. V shed 2 bases, J shed 4 bases, and the junction held 11 bases outside the gene matches. CDR1 is SGHNT, CDR2 YYREEE, per germline (reference sequence). The CDR3 contains 17 residues. CDR3 amino acids: CASSFSGLAPQYNEQFF. The CDR3 region has the DNA TGTGCCAGCAGCTTCTCTGGACTAGCCCCCCAATACAATGAGCAGTTCTTC.

This CDR3 reads CATSSQGDIPPAFF. CDR3 nucleotides: TGTGCCACCAGCAGCCAGGGGGACATTCCTCCAGCTTTCTTT. The J gene is TRBJ1-1, the V gene TRBV15; 7 bases align to TRBD1. The J segment lost 10 bases and the V segment lost 3 bases, leaving 11 bases of the junction unmatched. This CDR3 contains 14 residues. The germline CDR1 and CDR2 sequences are LNHNV and YYDKDF (reference sequence). The whole variable domain, remainder taken from reference TRBV15 and TRBJ1-1, is DAMVIQNPRYQVTQFGKPVTLSCSQTLNHNVMYWYQQKSSQAPKLLFHYYDKDFNNEADTPDNFQSRRPNTSFCFLDIRSPGLGDTAMYLCATSSQGDIPPAFFGQGTRLTVV.

The V gene is TRBV5-1, the J gene TRBJ1-5; D might be TRBD1 (6 bases). The CDR3 runs to 16 residues. V lost 0 bases, J lost 2 bases, and 12 bases lay in between. CDR1 is SGHRS, CDR2 YFSETQ, per germline. Written as DNA, the CDR3 is TGCGCCAGCAGCTTGGAGGGGGGGATGGGCAATCAGCCCCAGCATTTT. This codes for CASSLEGGMGNQPQHF.